This T cell receptor (beta chain) was identified during a study of monozygotic twins with cystic fibrosis. Study-wide results and limits: Nucleotide-identical clonotype sharing was significantly higher within monozygotic CF twin pairs than between unrelated CF individuals.

The data were produced by immunoSEQ multiplex PCR, yet TCRdb's version contains in-frame clones alone and is incomplete. The sample has around 34,000 clones; roughly 90% are singletons. Concerning this clone: Its antigen is not known.

The germline gives CDR1 SGHVS, CDR2 FQNEAQ. This CDR3 is built from 14 residues. J lost 6 bases, V lost 1 base, and 4 bases had no gene match. The sequence derives from a girl under 10 years old with cystic fibrosis. Sequencing was performed on blood. The chain carries TRBV7-8 and TRBJ2-7; TRBD1 matches at 9 bases. CDR3 sequence reads: CASSLEGQGLEQYF. DNA for the CDR3: TGTGCCAGCAGCTTAGAGGGACAGGGCCTCGAGCAGTACTTC.